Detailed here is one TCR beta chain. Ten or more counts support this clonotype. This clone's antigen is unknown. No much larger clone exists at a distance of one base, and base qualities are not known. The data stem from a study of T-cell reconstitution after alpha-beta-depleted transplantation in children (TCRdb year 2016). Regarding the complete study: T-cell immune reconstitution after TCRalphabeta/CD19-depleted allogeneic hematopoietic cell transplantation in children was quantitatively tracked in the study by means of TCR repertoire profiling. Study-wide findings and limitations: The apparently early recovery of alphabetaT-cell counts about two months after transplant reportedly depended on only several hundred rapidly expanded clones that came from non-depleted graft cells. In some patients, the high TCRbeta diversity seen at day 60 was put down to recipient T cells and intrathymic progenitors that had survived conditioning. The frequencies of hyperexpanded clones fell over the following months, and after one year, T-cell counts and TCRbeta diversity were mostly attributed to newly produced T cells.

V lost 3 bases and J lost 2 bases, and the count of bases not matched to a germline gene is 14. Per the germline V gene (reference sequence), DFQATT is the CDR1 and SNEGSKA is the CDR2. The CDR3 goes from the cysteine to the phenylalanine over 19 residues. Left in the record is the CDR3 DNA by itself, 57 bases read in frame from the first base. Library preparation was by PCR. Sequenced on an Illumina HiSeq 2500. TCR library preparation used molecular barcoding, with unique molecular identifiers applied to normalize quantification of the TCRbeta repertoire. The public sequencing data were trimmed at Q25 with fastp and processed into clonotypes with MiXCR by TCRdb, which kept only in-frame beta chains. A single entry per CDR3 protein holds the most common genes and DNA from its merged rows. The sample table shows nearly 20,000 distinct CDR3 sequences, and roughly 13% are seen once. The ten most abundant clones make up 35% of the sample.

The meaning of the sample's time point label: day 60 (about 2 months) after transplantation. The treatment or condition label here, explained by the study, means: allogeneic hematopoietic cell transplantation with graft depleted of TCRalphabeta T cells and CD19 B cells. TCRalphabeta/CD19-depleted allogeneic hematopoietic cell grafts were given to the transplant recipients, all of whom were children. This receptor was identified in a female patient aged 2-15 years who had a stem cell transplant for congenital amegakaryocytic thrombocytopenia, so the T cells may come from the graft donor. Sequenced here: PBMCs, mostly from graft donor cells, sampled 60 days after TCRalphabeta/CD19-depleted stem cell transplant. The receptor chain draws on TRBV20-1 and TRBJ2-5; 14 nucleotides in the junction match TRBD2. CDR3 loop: CSASKIPGLAGEWQETQYF. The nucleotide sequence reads TGCAGTGCTAGCAAAATTCCGGGACTAGCGGGAGAATGGCAAGAGACCCAGTACTTC.